This TCR beta chain originates from a study of blood T cell repertoires in COVID-19. The CDR3 is 14 amino acids. Germline V gene lookup returns CDR1 LGHDT and CDR2 YNNKEL (reference sequence). V shed 9 bases, J shed 4 bases, and the junction held 7 bases outside the gene matches. Produced via immunoSEQ multiplex PCR; TCRdb's table is partial and in-frame only. Of more than 200,000 clones in the sample, about 88% are singletons; the top ten hold 0.55% to 0.75%. The sequence was collected from a man aged 35-49 years with acute or convalescent COVID-19. The rearrangement joins TRBV3-1 (or the pseudogene TRBV3-2) to TRBJ2-2, with 8 bases that match TRBD1. Input material: peripheral blood. CDR3 amino acids: CARSTGDPTGELFF. The DNA of the CDR3 is TGTGCCAGATCGACAGGGGATCCCACCGGGGAGCTGTTTTTT.